This TCR beta chain was documented in a study of CDR3 diversity in severe acne. V shed 6 bases, J shed 8 bases, and the junction held 10 bases outside the gene matches. This CDR3 comprises 13 residues. Germline V gene data show CDR1 as MGHDK and CDR2 as SYGVNS. This clonotype has at least ten counts. One entry per CDR3 protein results from TCRdb running MiXCR on the PCR reads. The sample holds over 70,000 distinct CDR3 sequences, 51% seen once. The sample comprised blood. V gene TRBV25-1 combines with J gene TRBJ2-7; 7 nucleotides match TRBD1. The receptor was isolated from a male donor in good health, without acne. This chain's CDR3 is CASSPGTARKQYF. Here the CDR3 DNA reads TGTGCCAGCAGCCCCGGGACAGCAAGAAAGCAGTACTTC.